The next 8 T cell receptor beta chains were all read from a single sample in a study of shared clonotypes between healthy human individuals. TCRdb's copy holds only in-frame clones and misses some; the assay was immunoSEQ multiplex PCR. This sample has about 1,500,000 clones, with approximately 97% found just once. The sequencing input was naive CD4+ T cells sorted from blood. Subset noted: CD45RA+ positively selected. The receptor source for this set is a young man in good health.

This chain connects TRBV12-5 to TRBJ2-3, with 9 bases matching TRBD1. This CDR3 has 18 residues. The germline V gene encodes CDR1 LGHNT and CDR2 FRNRAP. Unmatched junction bases numbered 8, after V lost 1 base and J lost 0 bases. CDR3 bases: TGTGCTAGTGGTTTGGGGACAGGGGCTCCCAATAGCACAGATACGCAGTATTTT. Its translation: CASGLGTGAPNSTDTQYF.

The rearrangement uses TRBV6-6 and TRBJ1-4, with a tentative D call TRBD1 (5 bases). With 5 bases removed from V and 5 bases from J, the gap between germline ends came to 15 bases. CDR1 is MNHNY and CDR2 is SVGAGI in the germline V gene (reference sequence). The CDR3 totals 15 residues. The DNA for the CDR3 is TGTGCCAGCAGTGACCTGGGGGTGGGAAATGAAAAACTGTTTTTT. Translated, it gives CASSDLGVGNEKLFF.

The chain links TRBV9 to TRBJ1-3; D is undetermined. Trimming shortened V by 0 bases and J by 2 bases, and 9 bases separated the two germline ends. CDR1 and CDR2 (germline): SGDLS, YYNGEE. This CDR3 has 15 residues. The CDR3 sequence: CASSVGVGAGNTIYF. CDR3 nucleotide sequence: TGTGCCAGCAGCGTAGGGGTGGGAGCTGGAAACACCATATATTTT.

The chain joins TRBV2 to TRBJ2-2; TRBD2 agrees at 7 bases. This CDR3 comprises 15 residues. The V gene end was trimmed by 4 bases and the J gene end by 7 bases; junction bases not matched to a gene: 9. Per the germline V gene, CDR1 is SNHLY and CDR2 is FYNNEI. CDR3 in amino acids: CASSGPGGTGGELFF. Here the CDR3 DNA reads TGTGCCAGCAGTGGGCCGGGAGGAACAGGCGGGGAGCTGTTTTTT.

This clone was observed once. J is TRBJ1-5 and V is TRBV20-1, with a tentative D call TRBD1 (6 bases). Trimming took off 6 bases at V and 16 bases at J, with 19 bases between the two ends. This CDR3 has 11 amino acids. The V gene's germline CDR1 is DFQATT and CDR2 SNEGSKA (reference sequence). In DNA, the CDR3 is TGCAGTGCGCCCTACAGACAGGTTAAACATTTT. Amino acids: CSAPYRQVKHF.

The chain is built from TRBV27 and TRBJ2-1, with D possibly matching TRBD1 (5 bases). The V gene's germline CDR1 is MNHEY and CDR2 SMNVEV (reference sequence). The CDR3 has 15 residues. V was pared by 4 bases and J by 5 bases, with 15 bases between. The CDR3 region is CASSSAGFPNNEQFF. In nucleotides, the CDR3 is TGTGCCAGCAGTTCCGCAGGGTTCCCCAACAATGAGCAGTTCTTC.

The sample holds a few counts of this clone. V and J are TRBV5-1 and TRBJ2-2, with D uncertain. This CDR3 contains 14 residues. V lost 4 bases and J 7 bases, leaving 14 bases between the germline ends. Germline CDR1 is SGHRS and CDR2 is YFSETQ. CDR3 sequence reads: CASSLSIRVGELFF. The CDR3 bases are TGCGCCAGCAGCCTGTCCATTCGAGTCGGGGAGCTGTTTTTT.

A word on this clone: The same CDR3 also results from other DNA sequences found in this sample. This chain connects TRBV19 to TRBJ2-7; TRBD2 aligns across 7 bases. V lost 1 base and J lost 0; bases outside the gene matches: 3. Germline loops: CDR1 LNHDA, CDR2 SQIVND (reference sequence). The CDR3 loop spans 15 amino acids. CDR3 nucleotide sequence: TGTGCCAGTAGTATAGTTAGCGGGCGCTCCTACGAGCAGTACTTC. It translates to CASSIVSGRSYEQYF.